This TCR beta chain was captured in a study of CD8 T cells in Susac syndrome. For this clonotype: What it binds is unknown.

The ends lost 2 bases at V and 4 bases at J; junction bases unmatched: 1. CDR1 LNHDA and CDR2 SQIVND come from the germline V gene (reference sequence). This CDR3 spans 13 amino acids. Sequencing of TCR beta was undertaken in CD8+ and CD4+ T cells derived from blood. Controls were healthy donors (matched for age and sex). Random hexamers were used to reverse transcribe an amount of roughly 0.45 to 1 ug RNA. TCRdb independently ran MiXCR on the immunoSEQ multiplex PCR reads; one entry per CDR3 protein. The sample has 180,000 or so distinct CDR3 sequences; 90% to 95% are singletons. The study, taken as a whole, reports: An acknowledgment was made by the study that its TCR sequencing and HLA analysis involved relatively few individuals.

The sequence was collected from a human donor in good health. The chain carries TRBV19 and TRBJ2-5, with 7 bases lining up with TRBD1. Source material: CD4+ T cells from PBMCs. The CDR3 loop reads CASSITGAETQYF. As DNA, the CDR3 is TGTGCCAGTAGTATAACAGGGGCAGAGACCCAGTACTTC. Supplemented by reference TRBV19 and TRBJ2-5, the full variable domain reads DGGITQSPKYLFRKEGQNVTLSCEQNLNHDAMYWYRQDPGQGLRLIYYSQIVNDFQKGDIAEGYSVSREKKESFPLTVTSAQKNPTAFYLCASSITGAETQYFGPGTRLLVL.